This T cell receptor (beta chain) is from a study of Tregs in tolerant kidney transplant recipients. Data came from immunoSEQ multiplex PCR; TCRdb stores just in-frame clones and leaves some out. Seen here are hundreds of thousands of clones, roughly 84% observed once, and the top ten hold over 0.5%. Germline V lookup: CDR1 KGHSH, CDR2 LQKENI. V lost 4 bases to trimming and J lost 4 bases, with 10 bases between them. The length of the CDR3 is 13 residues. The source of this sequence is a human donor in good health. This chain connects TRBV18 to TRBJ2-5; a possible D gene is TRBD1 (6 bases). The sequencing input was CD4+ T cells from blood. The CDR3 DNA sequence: TGTGCCAGCTCACGAGGACAGAGAGAGACCCAGTACTTC. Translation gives CASSRGQRETQYF. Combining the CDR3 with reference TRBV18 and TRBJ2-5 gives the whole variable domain NAGVMQNPRHLVRRRGQEARLRCSPMKGHSHVYWYRQLPEEGLKFMVYLQKENIIDESGMPKERFSAEFPKEGPSILRIQQVVRGDSAAYFCASSRGQRETQYFGPGTRLLVL.